Presented here are 15 T cell receptor beta chains from one specimen sequenced in a study of T cells in localized non-small cell lung cancer. The data were produced by immunoSEQ multiplex PCR, yet TCRdb's version contains in-frame clones alone and is incomplete. Among 19,000 or so clones listed, about four fifths were seen once. Sample: peripheral blood, taken before any cancer treatment. These receptors were collected from a male donor older than 55 with stage III lung adenocarcinoma.

This chain links TRBV5-1 with TRBJ2-1, with D unresolved. The CDR3 has 14 residues. Trimming cost V 1 base and J 5 bases, with 10 bases left between them. CDR1 and CDR2 from the germline V gene are SGHRS and YFSETQ. The CDR3 is CASSLNSLNNEQFF. Here the CDR3 DNA reads TGCGCCAGCAGCTTGAACAGCCTTAACAATGAGCAGTTCTTC.

This chain connects TRBV27 to TRBJ1-6; D is unresolved. Germline CDR1 reads MNHEY; CDR2 reads SMNVEV (reference sequence). The V gene lost 4 bases and the J gene lost 7 bases, with 20 bases spanning the gap. The CDR3 is made up of 17 amino acids. The chain's CDR3 is CASSSHHSDPGNSPLHF. CDR3 DNA: TGTGCCAGCAGTTCCCATCACTCGGACCCTGGGAATTCACCCCTCCACTTT.

The rearrangement uses TRBV5-1 and TRBJ1-1; tentatively, D is TRBD1 (6 bases). The germline V gene has CDR1 SGHRS and CDR2 YFSETQ. The V end was cut by 4 bases, the J end by 6 bases, with 22 bases between. The CDR3 extends over 16 amino acids. The CDR3 sequence: CASSAQGGDQGAEAFF. The CDR3, as DNA: TGCGCCAGCAGCGCCCAAGGGGGGGACCAAGGGGCTGAAGCTTTCTTT.

The J gene is TRBJ1-2, the V gene TRBV5-1; D perhaps matches TRBD1 (5 bases). The germline V and J ends were trimmed by 7 bases and 2 bases, with 15 bases remaining between them. This CDR3 has 14 amino acids. Per germline, CDR1 SGHRS and CDR2 YFSETQ. DNA of the CDR3: TGCGCCAGCCGGCCGGCGGGGGGGAACTATGGCTACACCTTC. This codes for CASRPAGGNYGYTF.

This rearrangement joins TRBV2 to TRBJ1-6; no definite D call. In germline, CDR1 is SNHLY, CDR2 FYNNEI. Deletions cut 8 bases from V and 3 bases from J, with 8 bases between. This CDR3 is built from 13 residues. CDR3: CASLRDYNSPLHF. The DNA for the CDR3 is TGTGCCAGCCTAAGGGACTATAATTCACCCCTCCACTTT.

This chain links TRBV4-1 with TRBJ1-2, with D unclear. There are 12 residues in the CDR3. Trimming took off 0 bases at V and 2 bases at J, with 1 base between the two ends. Germline CDR1 MGHRA, CDR2 YSYEKL. This chain's CDR3 is CASSQDNYGYTF. The CDR3 DNA is TGCGCCAGCAGCCAAGACAACTATGGCTACACCTTC.

V gene TRBV10-2 combines with J gene TRBJ2-4; TRBD1 aligns across 11 bases. The CDR3 has 14 residues. Germline lookup yields CDR1 WSHSY and CDR2 SAAADI. Losses at the gene ends were 6 bases for V and 6 bases for J; bases not matched to a gene: 4. Here the CDR3 reads CASSTGQGVNIQYF. CDR3 bases: TGCGCCAGCAGCACGGGACAGGGGGTAAACATTCAGTACTTC.

J is TRBJ2-7 and V is TRBV6-1; maybe TRBD1 (6 bases). Per germline, CDR1 MNHNS and CDR2 SASEGT. This CDR3 spans 13 amino acids. Trimming removed 5 bases from V and 3 bases from J, with 11 bases in between. The CDR3 region has the DNA TGTGCCAGCAGTCCCCCGACAGGCTACGAGCAGTACTTC. Amino acids: CASSPPTGYEQYF.

The chain couples TRBV5-1 to TRBJ1-1; 7 nucleotides line up with TRBD1. The CDR3 is 14 amino acids. J lost 0 bases, V lost 5 bases, and 4 bases had no gene match. CDR1 is SGHRS, CDR2 YFSETQ, per germline. In DNA, the CDR3 is TGCGCCAGCAGGGCGGGACAGTTGAACACTGAAGCTTTCTTT. Translation gives CASRAGQLNTEAFF.

The sample holds one count of this clone. The rearrangement uses TRBV29-1 and TRBJ2-5; D unresolved. Germline assignment: CDR1 SQVTM and CDR2 ANQGSEA. Trimming removed 4 bases at V and 2 bases at J, with 11 bases between. The CDR3 has 13 residues. The CDR3, as DNA: TGCAGCGTTGGGGCCAGGAAACAAGAGACCCAGTACTTC. This translates into CSVGARKQETQYF.

This clone was found a few times. Other DNA sequences in this specimen translate into the identical CDR3. This sequence joins TRBV6-4 and TRBJ1-1; D gene unclear. V lost 2 bases, J lost 2 bases, and 6 bases lay in between. The CDR3 sequence is 13 residues long. Germline loops: CDR1 MRHNA, CDR2 SNTAGT. The CDR3 nucleotides are TGTGCCAGCAGTGACCAACCCAACACTGAAGCTTTCTTT. Translated, it gives CASSDQPNTEAFF.

CDR3 DNA: TGTGCCAGCAGCAAATGGTATGGGGCCGGGGAAAAACTGTTTTTT. Its translation: CASSKWYGAGEKLFF. The V call is TRBV21-1, the J call TRBJ1-4; TRBD1 reflects the table's D call only, with no check against the DNA. TRBV21-1 is reported as a pseudogene. CDR3 size: 15 residues.

The rearrangement joins TRBV7-8 to TRBJ2-7; 7 bases are a match to TRBD1. V shed 5 bases and J 3 bases; nucleotides not matched to a gene: 10. CDR1 and CDR2 from the germline V gene are SGHVS and FQNEAQ. This CDR3 region has 15 residues. The CDR3 DNA reads as TGTGCCAGCAGCCCAAACACAGGGGTTTTCTACGAGCAGTACTTC. Its protein is CASSPNTGVFYEQYF.

CDR3 in amino acids: CASSARLGNQPQHF. The DNA of the CDR3 is TGTGCCAGCAGTGCCAGACTGGGCAATCAGCCCCAGCATTTT. The rearrangement uses TRBV27 and TRBJ1-5; D is unresolved. Trimming took off 5 bases at V and 2 bases at J, with 10 bases between the two ends. CDR1 MNHEY and CDR2 SMNVEV come from the germline V gene (reference sequence). The CDR3 runs 14 residues.

The chain is built from TRBV29-1 and TRBJ2-7; D remains ambiguous. This CDR3 has 12 residues. CDR1 is SQVTM, CDR2 ANQGSEA, per germline. Trimming took 7 bases from V and 0 from J, leaving 10 bases between them. The CDR3 bases are TGCAGCGCTGCTGAGGCCTCCTACGAGCAGTACTTC. This gives the protein CSAAEASYEQYF.